This record covers a single TCR beta chain. This specimen belongs to a study of blood T cell repertoires in COVID-19. Across the whole study: The United States, Italy and Spain supplied acute and convalescent COVID-19 samples. From T cells, B-cell-depleted T cells, or PBMCs came the material, which was cDNA or gDNA.

Original data processing: Reference gene primer amplification gave estimated nucleated cell counts. TCRdb's table, derived via immunoSEQ multiplex PCR, lists solely in-frame clones and lacks some. V and J calls and clone size are copied from that table; D and trimming were computed from the DNA. Here the sample spans 130,000 to 150,000 clones, around 87% being singletons. The receptor was isolated from a man older than 75 with acute or convalescent COVID-19. Sample: peripheral blood.

CDR3 bases: TGCGCCAGCAGCTTGGGTTTTGGAACGGGCGGGGTTATTAATGAGCAGTTCTTC. Its translation: CASSLGFGTGGVINEQFF. J is TRBJ2-1 and V is TRBV5-1; a weak D match, TRBD2 (6 bases). The CDR3 consists of 18 residues. Germline V CDR1 and CDR2: SGHRS, YFSETQ. V was clipped by 0 bases and J by 7 bases, with 23 bases between them.